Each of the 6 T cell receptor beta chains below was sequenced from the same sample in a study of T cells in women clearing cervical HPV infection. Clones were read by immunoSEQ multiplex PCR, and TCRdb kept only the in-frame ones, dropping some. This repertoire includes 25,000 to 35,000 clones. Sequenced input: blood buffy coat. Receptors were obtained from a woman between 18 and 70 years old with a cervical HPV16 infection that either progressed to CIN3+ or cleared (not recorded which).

The DNA read from the CDR3 is TGTGCCAGCAGGTCTGTAGCGGGGGGGAAAGAGACG. Translated: CASRSVAGGKET. The CDR3, in full, reads CASRSVAGGKETQYF. This sequence joins TRBV6-4 and TRBJ2-3; 11 bases agree with TRBD2. With the read ending 3 residues before the CDR3 end, the germline J gene is used to fill in that end. Germline CDR1 and CDR2: MRHNA and SNTAGT. This CDR3 has 15 amino acids.

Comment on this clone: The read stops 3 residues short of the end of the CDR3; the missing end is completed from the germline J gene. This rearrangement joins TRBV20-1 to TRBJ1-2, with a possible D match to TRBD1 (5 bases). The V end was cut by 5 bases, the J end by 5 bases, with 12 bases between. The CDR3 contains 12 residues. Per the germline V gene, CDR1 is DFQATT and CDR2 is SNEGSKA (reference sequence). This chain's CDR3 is CSAGMGGYGYTF. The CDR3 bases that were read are TGCAGTGCTGGAATGGGGGGATATGGC.

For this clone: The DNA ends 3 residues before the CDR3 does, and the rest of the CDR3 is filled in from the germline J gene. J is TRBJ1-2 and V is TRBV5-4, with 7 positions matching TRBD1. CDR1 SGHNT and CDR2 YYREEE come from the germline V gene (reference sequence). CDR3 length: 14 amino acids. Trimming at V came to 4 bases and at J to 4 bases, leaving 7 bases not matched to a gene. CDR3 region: CASSPTGIIYGYTF. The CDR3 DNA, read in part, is TGTGCCAGCAGCCCGACAGGGATAATCTATGGC. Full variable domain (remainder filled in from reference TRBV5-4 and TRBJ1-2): ETGVTQSPTHLIKTRGQQVTLRCSSQSGHNTVSWYQQALGQGPQFIFQYYREEENGRGNFPPRFSGLQFPNYSSELNVNALELDDSALYLCASSPTGIIYGYTFGSGTRLTVV.

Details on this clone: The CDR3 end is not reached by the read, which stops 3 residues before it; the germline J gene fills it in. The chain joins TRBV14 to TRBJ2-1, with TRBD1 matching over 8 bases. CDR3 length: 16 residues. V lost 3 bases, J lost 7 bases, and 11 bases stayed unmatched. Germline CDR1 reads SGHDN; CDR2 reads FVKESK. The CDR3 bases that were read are TGTGCCAGCAGCCAGACAGGGGTAAGATTTGAGAATGAG. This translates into CASSQTGVRFENE. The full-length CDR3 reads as CASSQTGVRFENEQFF.

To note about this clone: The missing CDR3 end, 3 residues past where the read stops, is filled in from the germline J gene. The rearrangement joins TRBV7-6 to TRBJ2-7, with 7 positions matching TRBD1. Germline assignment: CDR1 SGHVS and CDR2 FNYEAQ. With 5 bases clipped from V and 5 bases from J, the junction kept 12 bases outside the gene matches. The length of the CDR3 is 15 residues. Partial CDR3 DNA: TGTGCCAGCAGCGCCACAGGGGTTAGACTGGACGAG. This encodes CASSATGVRLDE. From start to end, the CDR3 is CASSATGVRLDEQYF.

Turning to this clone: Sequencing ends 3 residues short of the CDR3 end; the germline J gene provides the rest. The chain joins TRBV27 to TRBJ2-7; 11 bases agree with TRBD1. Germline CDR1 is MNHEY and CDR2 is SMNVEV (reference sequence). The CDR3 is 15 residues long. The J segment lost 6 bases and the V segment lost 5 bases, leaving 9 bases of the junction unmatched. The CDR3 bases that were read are TGTGCCAGCAGTCGAACGTTAGGGACAGGGGGCGAG. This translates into CASSRTLGTGGE. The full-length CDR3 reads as CASSRTLGTGGEQYF.